This TCR beta chain was captured in a study of blood T cell repertoires in COVID-19. Across the whole study: From T cells, B-cell-depleted T cells, or PBMCs came the material, which was cDNA or gDNA.

Some clones are missing from TCRdb's copy, which holds only in-frame ones; the method was immunoSEQ multiplex PCR. The sample records a few hundred thousand clones, just over 85% being singletons. The material sequenced was peripheral blood. The sequence was obtained from a man aged 50 to 60 with acute or convalescent COVID-19.

CDR3 sequence (DNA): TGTGCCATCAGTGATCGGGGGATGAACACTGAAGCTTTCTTT. It yields the protein CAISDRGMNTEAFF. The V gene is TRBV10-3, the J gene TRBJ1-1; a possible D gene is TRBD1 (5 bases). The V end was cut by 3 bases, the J end by 0 bases, with 8 bases between. CDR3 length: 14 residues. Germline CDR1 ENHRY, CDR2 SYGVKD.